This T cell receptor beta chain was obtained from a study of CD8 T cells in ankylosing spondylitis (dated by TCRdb to the late 2010s). In terms of the full investigation: T cell receptor beta repertoires were profiled in healthy donors and ankylosing spondylitis patients so that disease-linked TCR variants could be found. The whole study cohort included 95 to 130 healthy donors and about two dozen ankylosing spondylitis patients. Samples of peripheral blood were taken, and for ankylosing spondylitis patients, synovial fluid was collected as well.

Sequencing was carried out with an Illumina HiSeq 2500. Quantitative 5'-RACE with molecular barcodes was the method used to prepare the TCR beta libraries. Processing in the source paper ran as follows. Disease-linked TCR variants were identified with a new computational method built on a probabilistic model of VDJ rearrangement. The public sequencing data were trimmed at Q25 with fastp and processed into clonotypes with MiXCR by TCRdb, which kept only in-frame beta chains. Duplicate CDR3 protein sequences are folded into a single record with the most common DNA and genes. The V and J calls and clone size are TCRdb's, not the authors'. The sample contains fewer than 500,000 distinct CDR3 sequences, about a fifth of them found a single time. The ten largest clones add up to 16% of the sample. Inclusive of the bounding cysteine and phenylalanine, the CDR3 is 14 residues long. The kept DNA is CDR3 alone, 42 bases in frame from the first base. At the junction V is shortened by 5 bases and J by 5 bases, with 14 bases in between. CDR1 SGHRS and CDR2 YFSETQ were looked up in the germline V gene.

This clonotype has a handful of counts. Its antigen is unknown. No much larger clonotype is one base removed from it; base qualities were not supplied. Results the study describes overall, beyond this receptor: In peripheral blood, the disease-linked clones were found at relatively low frequencies and had a CD8+ phenotype. Some motif variants had previously been reported in the synovial fluid and blood of reactive arthritis patients, which suggests shared mechanisms of disease initiation. Blood from ankylosing spondylitis patients appeared to be characterized by a TCR beta motif composed of roughly eight highly homologous amino acid variants. The disease-linked clones were reported as significantly enriched in matched synovial fluid samples from ankylosing spondylitis patients.

The sequence derives from a male donor with ankylosing spondylitis. Sequencing input: blood, either unsorted or a sorted T cell fraction (not recorded which). The sequence joins TRBV5-1 to TRBJ2-1; the D gene remains uncertain. The nucleotide sequence reads TGCGCCAGCAGGCCCGCGCCCAGCGACAATGAGCAGTTCTTC. The resulting protein is CASRPAPSDNEQFF.